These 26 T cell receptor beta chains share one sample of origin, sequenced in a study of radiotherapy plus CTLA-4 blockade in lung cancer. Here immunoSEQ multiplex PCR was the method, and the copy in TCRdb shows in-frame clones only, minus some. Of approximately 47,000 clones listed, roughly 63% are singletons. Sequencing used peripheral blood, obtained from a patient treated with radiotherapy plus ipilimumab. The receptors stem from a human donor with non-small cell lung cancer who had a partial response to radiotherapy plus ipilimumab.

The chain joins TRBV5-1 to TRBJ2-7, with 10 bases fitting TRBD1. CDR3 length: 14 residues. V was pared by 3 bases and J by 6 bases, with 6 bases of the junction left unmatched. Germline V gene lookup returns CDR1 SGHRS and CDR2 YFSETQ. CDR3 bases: TGCGCCAGCAGCTCGGGACAGGGGAGTCTCGAGCAGTACTTC. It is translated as CASSSGQGSLEQYF.

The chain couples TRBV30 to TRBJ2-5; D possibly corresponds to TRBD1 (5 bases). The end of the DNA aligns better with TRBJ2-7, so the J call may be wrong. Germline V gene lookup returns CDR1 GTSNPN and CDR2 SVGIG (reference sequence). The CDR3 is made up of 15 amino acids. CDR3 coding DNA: TGTGCCTGGAGTGTAAACAGGTTATTACAATACGAGCAGTACTTC. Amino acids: CAWSVNRLLQYEQYF.

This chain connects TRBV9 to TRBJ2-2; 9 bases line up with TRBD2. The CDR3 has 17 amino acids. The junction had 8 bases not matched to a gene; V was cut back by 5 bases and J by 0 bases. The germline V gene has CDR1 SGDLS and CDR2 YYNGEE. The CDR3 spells CASRGLAGQANTGELFF. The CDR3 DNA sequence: TGTGCCAGCAGAGGTCTAGCGGGGCAAGCGAACACCGGGGAGCTGTTTTTT.

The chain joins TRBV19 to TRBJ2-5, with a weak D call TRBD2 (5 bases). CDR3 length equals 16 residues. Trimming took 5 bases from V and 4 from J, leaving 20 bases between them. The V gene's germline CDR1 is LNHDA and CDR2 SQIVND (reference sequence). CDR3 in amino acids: CASSADLSGLGETQYF. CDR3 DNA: TGTGCCAGTAGTGCTGATTTGAGCGGTCTGGGAGAGACCCAGTACTTC.

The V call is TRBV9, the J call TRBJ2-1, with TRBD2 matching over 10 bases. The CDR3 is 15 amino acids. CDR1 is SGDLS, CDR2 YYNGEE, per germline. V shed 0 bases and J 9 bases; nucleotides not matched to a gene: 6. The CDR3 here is CASSVGSGRAGEQFF. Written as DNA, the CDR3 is TGTGCCAGCAGCGTAGGAAGCGGGAGGGCCGGTGAGCAGTTCTTC.

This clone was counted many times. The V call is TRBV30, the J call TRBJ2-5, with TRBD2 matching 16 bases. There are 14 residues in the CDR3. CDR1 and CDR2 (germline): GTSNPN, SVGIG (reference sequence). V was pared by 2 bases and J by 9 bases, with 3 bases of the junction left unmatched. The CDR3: CAWSTGTSGGAQYF. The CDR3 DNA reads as TGTGCCTGGAGTACCGGGACTAGCGGGGGGGCCCAGTACTTC.

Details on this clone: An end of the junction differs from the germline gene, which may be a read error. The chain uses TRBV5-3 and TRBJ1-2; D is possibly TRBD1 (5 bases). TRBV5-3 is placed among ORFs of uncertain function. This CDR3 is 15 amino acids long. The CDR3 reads CASSLGGKGLAGYTF. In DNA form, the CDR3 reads TGTGCCAGCAGCTTGGGCGGCAAGGGGCTCGCTGGCTACACCTTC.

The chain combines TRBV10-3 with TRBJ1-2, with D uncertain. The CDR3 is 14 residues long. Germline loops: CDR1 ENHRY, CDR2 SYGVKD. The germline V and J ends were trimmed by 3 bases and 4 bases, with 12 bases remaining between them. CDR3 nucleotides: TGTGCCATCAGTGAAGGAGGGAAGGGCTATGGCTACACCTTC. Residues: CAISEGGKGYGYTF.

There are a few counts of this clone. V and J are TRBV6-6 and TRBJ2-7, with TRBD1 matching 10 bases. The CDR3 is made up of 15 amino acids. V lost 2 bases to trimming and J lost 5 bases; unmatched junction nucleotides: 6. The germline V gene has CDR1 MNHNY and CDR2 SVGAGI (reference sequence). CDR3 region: CASSYIGQGGDEQYF. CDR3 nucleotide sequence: TGTGCCAGCAGTTACATTGGACAGGGGGGTGACGAGCAGTACTTC.

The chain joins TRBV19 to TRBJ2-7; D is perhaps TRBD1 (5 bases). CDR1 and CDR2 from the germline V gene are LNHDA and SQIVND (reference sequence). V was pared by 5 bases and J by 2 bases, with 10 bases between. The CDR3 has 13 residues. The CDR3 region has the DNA TGTGCCAGTAGTGTGGAGACAGCCTACGAGCAGTACTTC. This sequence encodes CASSVETAYEQYF.

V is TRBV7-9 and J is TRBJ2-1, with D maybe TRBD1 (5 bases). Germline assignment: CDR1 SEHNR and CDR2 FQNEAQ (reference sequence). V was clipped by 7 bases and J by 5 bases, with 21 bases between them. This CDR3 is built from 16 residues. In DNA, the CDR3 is TGTGCCAGCACCGATTTAGGGGTTTTTGGGGACAATGAGCAGTTCTTC. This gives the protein CASTDLGVFGDNEQFF.

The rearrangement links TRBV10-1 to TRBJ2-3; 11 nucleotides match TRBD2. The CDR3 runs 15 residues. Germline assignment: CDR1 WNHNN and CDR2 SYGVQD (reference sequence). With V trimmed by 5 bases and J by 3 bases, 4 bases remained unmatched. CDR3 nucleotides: TGCGCCAGCAGTTCCGGGACTAGCGGAACAGATACGCAGTATTTT. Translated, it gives CASSSGTSGTDTQYF.

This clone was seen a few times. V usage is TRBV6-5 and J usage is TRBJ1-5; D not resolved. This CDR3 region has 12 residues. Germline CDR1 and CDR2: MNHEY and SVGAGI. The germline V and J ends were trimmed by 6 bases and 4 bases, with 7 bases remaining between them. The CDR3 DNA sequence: TGTGCCAGCAGAGGAGCTAATCAGCCCCAGCATTTT. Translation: CASRGANQPQHF.

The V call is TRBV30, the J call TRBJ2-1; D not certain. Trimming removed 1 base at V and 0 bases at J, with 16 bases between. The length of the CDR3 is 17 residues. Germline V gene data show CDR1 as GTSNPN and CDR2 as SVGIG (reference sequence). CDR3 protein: CAWSAYRVPHSYNEQFF. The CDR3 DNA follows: TGTGCCTGGAGTGCCTACCGAGTCCCCCACTCCTACAATGAGCAGTTCTTC.

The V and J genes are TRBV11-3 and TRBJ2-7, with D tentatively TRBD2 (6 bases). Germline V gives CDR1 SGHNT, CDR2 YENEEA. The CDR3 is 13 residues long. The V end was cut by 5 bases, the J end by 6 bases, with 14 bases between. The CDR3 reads CASSRAGGFEQYF. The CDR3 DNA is TGTGCCAGCAGCCGCGCCGGGGGTTTCGAGCAGTACTTC.

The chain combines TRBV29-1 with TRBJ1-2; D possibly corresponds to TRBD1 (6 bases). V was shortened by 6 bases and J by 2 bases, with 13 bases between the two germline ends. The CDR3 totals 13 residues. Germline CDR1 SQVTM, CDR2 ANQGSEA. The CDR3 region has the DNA TGCAGCGTAGCTACAGGGCTCAACTATGGCTACACCTTC. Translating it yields CSVATGLNYGYTF.

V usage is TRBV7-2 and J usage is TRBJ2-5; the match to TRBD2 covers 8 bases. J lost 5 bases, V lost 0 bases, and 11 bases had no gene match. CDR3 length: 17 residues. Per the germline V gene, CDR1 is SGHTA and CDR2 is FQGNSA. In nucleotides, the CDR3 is TGTGCCAGCAGCTTAGCTAGGGGTAGCGGGAAGCAGGAGACCCAGTACTTC. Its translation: CASSLARGSGKQETQYF.

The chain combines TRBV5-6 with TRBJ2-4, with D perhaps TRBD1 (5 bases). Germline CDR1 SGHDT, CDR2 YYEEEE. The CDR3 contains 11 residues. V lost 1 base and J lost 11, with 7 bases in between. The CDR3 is CASSLQGFQYF. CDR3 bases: TGTGCCAGCAGCTTGCAGGGCTTTCAGTACTTC. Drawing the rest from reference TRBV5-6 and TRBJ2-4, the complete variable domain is DAGVTQSPTHLIKTRGQQVTLRCSPKSGHDTVSWYQQALGQGPQFIFQYYEEEERQRGNFPDRFSGHQFPNYSSELNVNALLLGDSALYLCASSLQGFQYFGAGTRLSVL.

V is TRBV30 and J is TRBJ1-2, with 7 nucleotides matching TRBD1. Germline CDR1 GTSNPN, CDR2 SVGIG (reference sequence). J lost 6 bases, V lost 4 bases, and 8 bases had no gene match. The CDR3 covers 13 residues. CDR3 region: CAWNPGTADGYTF. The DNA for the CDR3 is TGTGCCTGGAACCCCGGGACAGCGGATGGCTACACCTTC.

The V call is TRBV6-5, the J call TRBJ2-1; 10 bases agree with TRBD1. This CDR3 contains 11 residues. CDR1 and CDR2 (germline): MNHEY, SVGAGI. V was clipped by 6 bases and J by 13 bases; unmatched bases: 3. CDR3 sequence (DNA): TGTGCCAGCAGGGACAGGGGGGCCCAGTTCTTC. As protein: CASRDRGAQFF.

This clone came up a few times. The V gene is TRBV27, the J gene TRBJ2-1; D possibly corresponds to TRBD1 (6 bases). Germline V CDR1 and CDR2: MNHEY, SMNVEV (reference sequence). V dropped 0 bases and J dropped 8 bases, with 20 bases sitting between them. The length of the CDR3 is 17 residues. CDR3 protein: CASSLSPPWEKGDEQFF. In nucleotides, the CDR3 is TGTGCCAGCAGTTTATCCCCCCCGTGGGAGAAGGGGGATGAGCAGTTCTTC.

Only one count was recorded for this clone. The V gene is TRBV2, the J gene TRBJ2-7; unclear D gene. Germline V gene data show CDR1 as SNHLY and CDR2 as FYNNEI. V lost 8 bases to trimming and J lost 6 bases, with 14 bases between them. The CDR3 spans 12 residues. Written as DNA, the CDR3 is TGTGCCAGCTTGAGGCAAGCTACCGAGCAGTACTTC. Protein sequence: CASLRQATEQYF.

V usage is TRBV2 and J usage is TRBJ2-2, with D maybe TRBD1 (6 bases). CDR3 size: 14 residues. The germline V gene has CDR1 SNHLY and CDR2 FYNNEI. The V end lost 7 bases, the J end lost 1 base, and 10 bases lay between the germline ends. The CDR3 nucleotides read TGTGCCAGCAACCAGGGGCGGAACACCGGGGAGCTGTTTTTT. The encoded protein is CASNQGRNTGELFF.

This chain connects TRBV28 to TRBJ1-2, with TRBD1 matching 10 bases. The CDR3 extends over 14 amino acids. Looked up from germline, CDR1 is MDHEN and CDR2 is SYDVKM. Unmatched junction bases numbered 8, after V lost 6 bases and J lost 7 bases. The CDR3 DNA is TGTGCCAGCAGAAGGACAGGGGGAGAAGGTGGCTACACCTTC. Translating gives CASRRTGGEGGYTF.

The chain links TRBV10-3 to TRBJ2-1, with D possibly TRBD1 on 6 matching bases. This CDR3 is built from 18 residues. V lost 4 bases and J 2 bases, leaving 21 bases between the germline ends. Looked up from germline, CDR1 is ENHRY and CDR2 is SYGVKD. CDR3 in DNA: TGTGCCATCAGTGGACGGCGGAATGGGGACAATGCCTACAATGAGCAGTTCTTC. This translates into CAISGRRNGDNAYNEQFF.

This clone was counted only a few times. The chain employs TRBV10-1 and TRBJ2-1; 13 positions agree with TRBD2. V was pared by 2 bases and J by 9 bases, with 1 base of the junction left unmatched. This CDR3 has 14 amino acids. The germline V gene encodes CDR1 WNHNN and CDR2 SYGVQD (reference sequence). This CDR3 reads CASSERTSGSEQFF. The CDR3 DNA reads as TGCGCCAGCAGTGAGCGGACTAGCGGGAGTGAGCAGTTCTTC.